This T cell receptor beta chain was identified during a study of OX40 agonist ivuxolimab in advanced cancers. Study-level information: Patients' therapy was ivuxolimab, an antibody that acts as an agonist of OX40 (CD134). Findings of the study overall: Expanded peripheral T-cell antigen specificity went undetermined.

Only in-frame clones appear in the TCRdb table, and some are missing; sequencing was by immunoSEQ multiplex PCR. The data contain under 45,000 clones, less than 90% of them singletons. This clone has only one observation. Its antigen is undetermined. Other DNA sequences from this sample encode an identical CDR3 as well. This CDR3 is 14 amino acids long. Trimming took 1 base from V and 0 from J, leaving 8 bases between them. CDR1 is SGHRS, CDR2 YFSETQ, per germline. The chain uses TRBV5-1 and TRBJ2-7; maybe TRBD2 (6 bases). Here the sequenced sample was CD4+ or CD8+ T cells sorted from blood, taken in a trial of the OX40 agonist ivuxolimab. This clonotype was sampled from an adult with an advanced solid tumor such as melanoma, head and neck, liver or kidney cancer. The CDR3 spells CASSLPGSSYEQYF. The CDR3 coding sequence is TGCGCCAGCAGCTTGCCCGGGAGCTCCTACGAGCAGTACTTC.